This TCR beta chain was recovered during a study of blood T cell repertoires in COVID-19. Study-level background: Samples taken during acute and convalescent COVID-19 were collected in the United States, Italy and Spain. T cells, B-cell-depleted T cells, or PBMCs provided the cDNA or gDNA that served as material.

Clones were sequenced by immunoSEQ multiplex PCR, and TCRdb holds only the in-frame ones, with some missing. This table has around 200,000 clones, about 90% appearing once. The sequenced sample consisted of peripheral blood. The receptor comes from a woman younger than 30 who had recovered from COVID-19.

The CDR3 reads CASSFSQGAGEQYF. The CDR3 nucleotides are TGCGCCAGCAGCTTCAGTCAGGGGGCTGGCGAGCAGTACTTC. The rearrangement uses TRBV5-1 and TRBJ2-7; the match to TRBD1 covers 8 bases. Unmatched junction bases numbered 7, after V lost 2 bases and J lost 6 bases. This CDR3 contains 14 residues. The germline CDR1 and CDR2 sequences are SGHRS and YFSETQ.